This T cell receptor beta chain was recovered during a study of blood T cells in healthy people across ages. The germline gives CDR1 DFQATT, CDR2 SNEGSKA (reference sequence). Trimming cost V 5 bases and J 2 bases, with 25 bases left between them. This CDR3 spans 18 amino acids. On this clonotype itself: Its antigen is currently unknown.

Donor samples were obtained from healthy Caucasian individuals from Russia, aged about 6 to 100. Study-wide results and caveats: Strongly correlated with naive T cell percentage was TCR beta diversity. Observed TCR beta diversity per million T cells went down as age went up. This fall followed a roughly linear course with age. Donor CMV status was unknown, possibly confounding expanded clonotype changes.

A J-beta primer mix and a sample-barcoded 5' primer were used in a second PCR of about 7 to 12 cycles. MiXCR, applied by TCRdb to the 5' RACE reads, yields one record per CDR3 protein. The table records some 640,000 distinct CDR3 sequences, under 30% of them present only once. The sample consisted of blood. The origin of this receptor is a woman at least 80 years old in good health. The chain recombines TRBV20-1 with TRBJ2-1, with a tentative D call TRBD2 (6 bases). The CDR3: CSALSGLAQLYTYNEQFF. The CDR3 bases are TGCAGTGCTCTATCCGGCCTAGCGCAACTTTACACCTACAATGAGCAGTTCTTC.